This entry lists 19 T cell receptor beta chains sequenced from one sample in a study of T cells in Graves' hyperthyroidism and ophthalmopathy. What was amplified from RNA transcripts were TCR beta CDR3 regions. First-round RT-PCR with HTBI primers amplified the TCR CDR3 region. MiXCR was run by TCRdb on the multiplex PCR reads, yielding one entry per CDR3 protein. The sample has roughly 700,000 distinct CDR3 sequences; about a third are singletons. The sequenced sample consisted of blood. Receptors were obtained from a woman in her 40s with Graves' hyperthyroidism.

CDR3 sequence reads: CASTQTNKNTEAFF. The DNA for the CDR3 is TGTGCCAGCACCCAGACCAACAAGAACACTGAAGCTTTCTTT. The chain employs TRBV12-3 or TRBV12-4 and TRBJ1-1, with unresolved D. The V end lost 7 bases, the J end lost 1 base, and 13 bases lay between the germline ends. The CDR3 contains 14 residues.

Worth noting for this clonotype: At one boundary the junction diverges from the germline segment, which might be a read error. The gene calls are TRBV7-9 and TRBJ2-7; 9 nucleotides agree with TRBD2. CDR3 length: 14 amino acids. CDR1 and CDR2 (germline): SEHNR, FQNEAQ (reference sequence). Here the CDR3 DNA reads TGTGCCAGTAGCTTGGCCGGGACTAGCAACGAGCAGTACTTC. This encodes CASSLAGTSNEQYF.

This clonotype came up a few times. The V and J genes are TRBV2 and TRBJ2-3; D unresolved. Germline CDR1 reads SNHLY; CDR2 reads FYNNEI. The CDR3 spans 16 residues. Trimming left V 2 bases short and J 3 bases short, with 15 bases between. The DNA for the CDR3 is TGTGCCAGCAGTGAATCCCGCATTTATGGGACAGATACGCAGTATTTT. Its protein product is CASSESRIYGTDTQYF.

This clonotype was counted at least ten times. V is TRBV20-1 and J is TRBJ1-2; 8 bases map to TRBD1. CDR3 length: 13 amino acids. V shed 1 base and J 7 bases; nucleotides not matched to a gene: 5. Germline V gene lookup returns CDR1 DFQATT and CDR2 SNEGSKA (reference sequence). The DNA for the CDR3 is TGCAGTGCTAGAGTCACAGGGGGAAGTGGCTACACCTTC. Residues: CSARVTGGSGYTF.

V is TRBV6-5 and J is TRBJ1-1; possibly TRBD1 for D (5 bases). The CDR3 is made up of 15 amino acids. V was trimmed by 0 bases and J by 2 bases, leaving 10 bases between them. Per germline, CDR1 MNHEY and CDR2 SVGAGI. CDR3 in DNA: TGTGCCAGCAGTTACTCGAGGGGACCTAACACTGAAGCTTTCTTT. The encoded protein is CASSYSRGPNTEAFF.

Here the CDR3 reads CASSPPGQGPKSLYEQYF. CDR3 DNA sequence: TGTGCCAGCAGCCCTCCGGGACAGGGACCCAAGAGTCTCTACGAGCAGTACTTC. V usage is TRBV7-9 and J usage is TRBJ2-7, with 9 bases fitting TRBD1. The CDR3 has 18 residues. The junction had 17 bases not matched to a gene; V was cut back by 5 bases and J by 3 bases. The germline gives CDR1 SEHNR, CDR2 FQNEAQ (reference sequence).

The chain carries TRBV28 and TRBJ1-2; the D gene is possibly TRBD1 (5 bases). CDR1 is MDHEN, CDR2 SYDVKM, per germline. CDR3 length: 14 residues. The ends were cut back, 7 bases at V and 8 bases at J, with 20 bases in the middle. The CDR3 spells CASNVPSGAEGYTF. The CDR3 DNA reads TGTGCCAGCAACGTCCCCAGTGGGGCGGAGGGCTACACCTTC.

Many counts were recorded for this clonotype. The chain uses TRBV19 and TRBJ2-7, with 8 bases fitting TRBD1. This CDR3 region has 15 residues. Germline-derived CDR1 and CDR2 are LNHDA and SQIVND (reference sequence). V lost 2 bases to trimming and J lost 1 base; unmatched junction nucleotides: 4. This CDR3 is CASSIFRDRSYEQYF. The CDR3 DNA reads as TGTGCCAGTAGTATATTCCGGGACAGGTCCTACGAGCAGTACTTC.

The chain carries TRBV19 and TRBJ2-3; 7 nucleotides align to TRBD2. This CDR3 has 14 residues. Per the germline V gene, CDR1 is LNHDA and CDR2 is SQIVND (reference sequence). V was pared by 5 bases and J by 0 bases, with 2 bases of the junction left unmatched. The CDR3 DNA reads TGTGCCAGTAGTCCCGGGGGGAGCACAGATACGCAGTATTTT. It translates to CASSPGGSTDTQYF.

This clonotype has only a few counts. CDR3 loop: CASSTGTAIAYEQYF. Here the CDR3 DNA reads TGTGCCAGCAGTACTGGGACGGCAATCGCCTACGAGCAGTACTTC. V usage is TRBV12-3 or TRBV12-4 and J usage is TRBJ2-7, with D perhaps being TRBD1 or TRBD2 (5 bases each). V was trimmed by 5 bases and J by 2 bases, leaving 16 bases between them. The CDR3 has 15 amino acids.

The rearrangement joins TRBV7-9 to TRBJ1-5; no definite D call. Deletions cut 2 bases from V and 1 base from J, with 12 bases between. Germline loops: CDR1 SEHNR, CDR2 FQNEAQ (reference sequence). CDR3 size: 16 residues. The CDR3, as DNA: TGTGCCAGCAGCTTAACGACTGGAGGGAGCAATCAGCCCCAGCATTTT. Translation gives CASSLTTGGSNQPQHF.

In DNA form, the CDR3 reads TGTGCCAGCAGTTACTTGGGGGCTCGGGGCAATCAGCCCCAGCATTTT. This gives the protein CASSYLGARGNQPQHF. This chain connects TRBV6-5 to TRBJ1-5, with D maybe TRBD1 (6 bases). This CDR3 is 16 amino acids long. Germline loops: CDR1 MNHEY, CDR2 SVGAGI. V was clipped by 1 base and J by 2 bases, with 12 bases between them.

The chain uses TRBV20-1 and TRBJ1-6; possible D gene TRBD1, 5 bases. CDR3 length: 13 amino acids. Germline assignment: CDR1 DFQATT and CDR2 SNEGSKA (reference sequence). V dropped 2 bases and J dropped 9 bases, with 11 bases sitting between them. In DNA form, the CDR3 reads TGCAGTGCTAGACCCTGGGGGGTTTCACCCCTCCACTTT. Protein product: CSARPWGVSPLHF.

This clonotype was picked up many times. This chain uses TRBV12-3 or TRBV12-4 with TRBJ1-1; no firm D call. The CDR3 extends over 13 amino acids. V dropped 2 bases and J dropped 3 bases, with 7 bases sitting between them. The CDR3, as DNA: TGTGCCAGCAGTTTATTTCGGGACACTGAAGCTTTCTTT. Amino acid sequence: CASSLFRDTEAFF.

The CDR3 sequence: CASRSPGLAGLDYNEQFF. The CDR3 DNA reads as TGTGCCAGTAGGAGCCCGGGACTAGCGGGACTAGACTACAATGAGCAGTTCTTC. The rearrangement links TRBV19 to TRBJ2-1; 13 bases map to TRBD2. Germline-derived CDR1 and CDR2 are LNHDA and SQIVND (reference sequence). V shed 6 bases, J shed 3 bases, and the junction held 11 bases outside the gene matches. CDR3 length equals 18 residues.

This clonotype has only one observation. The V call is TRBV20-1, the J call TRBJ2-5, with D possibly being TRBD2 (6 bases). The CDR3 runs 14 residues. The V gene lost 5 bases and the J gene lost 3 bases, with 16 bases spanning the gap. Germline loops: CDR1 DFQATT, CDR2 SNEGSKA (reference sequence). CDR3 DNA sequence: TGCAGTGCTGGGATTCCGGCGGGGAAAGAGACCCAGTACTTC. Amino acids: CSAGIPAGKETQYF.

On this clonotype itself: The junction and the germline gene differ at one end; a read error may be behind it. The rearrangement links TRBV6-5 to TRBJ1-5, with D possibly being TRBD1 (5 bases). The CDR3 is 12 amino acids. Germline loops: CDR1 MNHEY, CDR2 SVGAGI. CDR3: CASTDPGAESLF. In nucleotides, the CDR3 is TGTGCCAGCACCGACCCCGGGGCAGAATCTCTTTTT.

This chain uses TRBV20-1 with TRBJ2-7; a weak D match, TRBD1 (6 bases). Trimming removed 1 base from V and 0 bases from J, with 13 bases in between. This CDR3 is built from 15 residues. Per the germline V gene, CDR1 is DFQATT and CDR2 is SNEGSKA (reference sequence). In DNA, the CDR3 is TGCAGTGCTAGAGTTAGGCGCAGGGGCTCCTACGAGCAGTACTTC. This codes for CSARVRRRGSYEQYF.

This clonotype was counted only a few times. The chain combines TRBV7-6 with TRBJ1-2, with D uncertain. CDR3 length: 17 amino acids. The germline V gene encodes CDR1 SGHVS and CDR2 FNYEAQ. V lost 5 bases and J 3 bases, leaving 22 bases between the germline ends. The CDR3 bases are TGTGCCAGCAGCCAAGCCTCCGGGAGCTGGGAGGACTATGGCTACACCTTC. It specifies CASSQASGSWEDYGYTF.